Following are 12 T cell receptor beta chains from one sample sequenced in a study of blood T cell repertoires in COVID-19. The data were produced by immunoSEQ multiplex PCR, yet TCRdb's version contains in-frame clones alone and is incomplete. The sample carries 80,000 to 95,000 clones, 75% to 85% recorded once. Source material: peripheral blood. Every receptor here comes from a woman over 75 with acute or convalescent COVID-19.

This chain joins TRBV6-2 or TRBV6-3 and TRBJ1-1; the match to TRBD1 covers 7 bases. The CDR3 is 15 amino acids. Germline CDR1 and CDR2: MNHEY and SVGEGT. Trimming cost V 0 bases and J 3 bases; bases outside gene matches: 4. The CDR3 sequence is CASSYSIGQDTEAFF. The CDR3 DNA reads as TGTGCCAGCAGTTACTCTATAGGACAGGACACTGAAGCTTTCTTT.

The chain uses TRBV18 and TRBJ2-1, with a possible D match to TRBD2 (5 bases). The CDR3 is 12 residues long. Trimming removed 4 bases at V and 10 bases at J, with 11 bases between. Germline assignment: CDR1 KGHSH and CDR2 LQKENI. The CDR3 region is CASSLGEREQFF. For the CDR3, the DNA is TGTGCCAGCTCACTTGGAGAGCGGGAGCAGTTCTTC.

The chain carries TRBV28 and TRBJ1-2; TRBD1 agrees at 7 bases. CDR3 length: 13 amino acids. J was trimmed by 3 bases and V by 6 bases; bases with no gene match: 4. From germline, CDR1 is MDHEN and CDR2 SYDVKM. The DNA for the CDR3 is TGTGCCAGCAGCCCCAGGGGGTACTATGGCTACACCTTC. It codes for CASSPRGYYGYTF.

The chain is built from TRBV19 and TRBJ1-2; D gene uncertain. Trimming took off 5 bases at V and 8 bases at J, with 9 bases between the two ends. Germline CDR1 and CDR2: LNHDA and SQIVND (reference sequence). CDR3 size: 11 residues. The CDR3 region has the DNA TGTGCCAGTAGTGGGCGAGGGGGCTACACCTTC. Translation: CASSGRGGYTF.

This clone has only a few counts. The chain employs TRBV19 and TRBJ1-5, with a possible D match to TRBD1 (6 bases). With 5 bases removed from V and 0 bases from J, the gap between germline ends came to 11 bases. Germline lookup yields CDR1 LNHDA and CDR2 SQIVND (reference sequence). The CDR3 length is 15 residues. The CDR3 region has the DNA TGTGCCAGTAGTCCCAACAGGGTTAGCAATCAGCCCCAGCATTTT. Amino acids: CASSPNRVSNQPQHF.

This chain uses TRBV7-9 with TRBJ1-1; D is possibly TRBD1 (6 bases). Germline V gene sequence: CDR1 SEHNR, CDR2 FQNEAQ (reference sequence). Trimming shortened V by 3 bases and J by 1 base, and 9 bases separated the two germline ends. The CDR3 has 14 residues. The CDR3 region is CASSFGTTNTEAFF. The CDR3 coding sequence is TGTGCCAGCAGCTTTGGGACAACGAACACTGAAGCTTTCTTT.

This chain connects TRBV6-1 to TRBJ1-2; possibly TRBD1 for D (6 bases). V lost 2 bases to trimming and J lost 3 bases, with 10 bases between them. The CDR3 runs to 14 residues. Per the germline V gene, CDR1 is MNHNS and CDR2 is SASEGT. CDR3 protein: CASSEQGPHYGYTF. Here the CDR3 DNA reads TGTGCCAGCAGTGAACAGGGGCCACACTATGGCTACACCTTC.

The chain combines TRBV21-1 with TRBJ2-7; the table's D call, TRBD1, has no DNA check behind it. TRBV21-1 is a pseudogene locus. CDR3 size: 15 residues. The CDR3 region has the DNA TGTGCCAGCAGCTCCCCGGACAGGGGGCGATACGAGCAGTACTTC. Its protein product is CASSSPDRGRYEQYF.

This clone has only a few counts. The chain couples TRBV7-8 to TRBJ1-3; D is possibly TRBD1 (5 bases). This CDR3 is 15 amino acids long. The ends were cut back, 1 base at V and 4 bases at J, with 11 bases in the middle. Germline V gene data show CDR1 as SGHVS and CDR2 as FQNEAQ. This CDR3 reads CASSLGLGPGNTIYF. In DNA, the CDR3 is TGTGCCAGCAGCTTAGGCTTGGGGCCAGGAAACACCATATATTTT.

The rearrangement links TRBV4-1 to TRBJ1-2, with D uncertain. The CDR3 contains 14 residues. Trimming left V 2 bases short and J 3 bases short, with 10 bases between. Germline V lookup: CDR1 MGHRA, CDR2 YSYEKL. The CDR3 sequence is CASSQPGFYYGYTF. For the CDR3, the DNA is TGCGCCAGCAGCCAACCAGGATTCTACTATGGCTACACCTTC.

The rearrangement joins TRBV18 to TRBJ1-2, with TRBD1 matching over 7 bases. With V trimmed by 2 bases and J by 3 bases, 0 bases remained unmatched. This CDR3 comprises 13 residues. Germline assignment: CDR1 KGHSH and CDR2 LQKENI. CDR3 bases: TGTGCCAGCTCACCAGGGACAGACTATGGCTACACCTTC. Protein sequence: CASSPGTDYGYTF.

This clone turned up a few times. This chain links TRBV29-1 with TRBJ1-2; D may be TRBD1 (6 bases). V lost 4 bases and J lost 4, with 13 bases in between. The CDR3 runs to 13 residues. The germline gives CDR1 SQVTM, CDR2 ANQGSEA. The CDR3 DNA is TGCAGCGTTGTTAAAGGGGGGGGCTATGGCTACACCTTC. Protein: CSVVKGGGYGYTF.